Listed here are 29 T cell receptor beta chains from one sample, sequenced in a study of T-cell reconstitution after alpha-beta-depleted transplantation in children. Using unique molecular identifiers, the investigators prepared the TCRbeta library. TCRdb re-derived calls from the PCR reads in MiXCR, one entry per CDR3 protein. The sample holds some 200,000 distinct CDR3 sequences, 7% to 9% seen once. The sample was PBMCs, mostly from graft donor cells, taken 360 days after TCRalphabeta/CD19-depleted stem cell transplant. These receptors all stem from a male patient between 2 and 15 years old who had a stem cell transplant for acute myeloid leukemia, so the T cells may come from the graft donor.

At least ten counts were recorded for this clonotype. The V call is TRBV20-1, the J call TRBJ2-3, with D tentatively TRBD1 (6 bases). Trimming took 3 bases from V and 2 from J, leaving 12 bases between them. CDR1 and CDR2 (germline): DFQATT, SNEGSKA (reference sequence). The CDR3 is made up of 14 amino acids. The CDR3 region is CSARRTVNTDTQYF. In DNA, the CDR3 is TGCAGTGCTAGGCGGACAGTCAACACAGATACGCAGTATTTT.

J is TRBJ2-1 and V is TRBV29-1; TRBD2 agrees at 10 bases. The V and J ends lost 3 bases and 5 bases, in that order; junction bases with no gene match: 10. This CDR3 contains 16 residues. Germline CDR1 is SQVTM and CDR2 is ANQGSEA. The CDR3 sequence: CSVDYLAGGPHNEQFF. Written as DNA, the CDR3 is TGCAGCGTTGATTATTTAGCGGGAGGCCCCCACAATGAGCAGTTCTTC.

This clonotype was counted many times. The gene calls are TRBV12-3 or TRBV12-4 and TRBJ1-2; TRBD1 aligns across 9 bases. The CDR3 covers 14 residues. V dropped 5 bases and J dropped 8; count of bases not matched to a gene: 9. The CDR3 region has the DNA TGTGCCAGCAGTCCCCGGACAGGGGATCAAGGCTACACCTTC. Translation: CASSPRTGDQGYTF.

This clonotype was detected only a few times. V usage is TRBV27 and J usage is TRBJ2-1; 9 nucleotides match TRBD1. The CDR3 runs to 17 residues. Unmatched junction bases numbered 8, after V lost 5 bases and J lost 0 bases. Looked up from germline, CDR1 is MNHEY and CDR2 is SMNVEV (reference sequence). The DNA for the CDR3 is TGTGCCAGCAGTCCTTACCGGGACAGGGTCTCCTACAATGAGCAGTTCTTC. Protein product: CASSPYRDRVSYNEQFF.

This chain connects TRBV5-5 to TRBJ2-7, with a tentative D call TRBD1 (5 bases). The CDR3 has 16 amino acids. CDR1 SGHKS and CDR2 YYEKEE come from the germline V gene (reference sequence). The germline V and J ends were trimmed by 0 bases and 2 bases, with 15 bases remaining between them. CDR3 DNA sequence: TGTGCCAGCAGCTTGGTCCAGGGTCTAGAAACCTACGAGCAGTACGTC. Residues: CASSLVQGLETYEQYV.

Ten or more counts support this clonotype. Here the CDR3 DNA reads TGCGCCAGCAGCTTGGGCGGGAGGGCCGGAGATACGCAGTATTTT. This translates into CASSLGGRAGDTQYF. This chain links TRBV5-1 with TRBJ2-3; 9 nucleotides agree with TRBD2. V lost 0 bases, J lost 5 bases, and 4 bases stayed unmatched. The germline gives CDR1 SGHRS, CDR2 YFSETQ. There are 15 residues in the CDR3. The full variable domain, completed using reference TRBV5-1 and TRBJ2-3, is KAGVTQTPRYLIKTRGQQVTLSCSPISGHRSVSWYQQTPGQGLQFLFEYFSETQRNKGNFPGRFSGRQFSNSRSEMNVSTLELGDSALYLCASSLGGRAGDTQYFGPGTRLTVL.

The genes are TRBV3-1 and TRBJ1-5; D unresolved. Germline V gene sequence: CDR1 LGHDT, CDR2 YNNKEL (reference sequence). The V and J ends lost 1 base and 7 bases respectively, with 11 bases between them. The CDR3 is made up of 14 amino acids. The DNA of the CDR3 is TGTGCCAGCAGCCAAGGGGGTCTTTCCCAGCCCCAGCATTTT. It specifies CASSQGGLSQPQHF.

The rearrangement joins TRBV20-1 to TRBJ2-1; D is tentatively TRBD1 or TRBD2 (5 bases each). CDR1 and CDR2 from the germline V gene are DFQATT and SNEGSKA (reference sequence). Trimming cost V 3 bases and J 8 bases, with 17 bases left between them. The CDR3 is 14 amino acids. CDR3 residues: CSARGPGPEDEQFF. The CDR3 bases are TGCAGTGCTAGGGGACCGGGGCCCGAGGATGAGCAGTTCTTC.

The gene calls are TRBV19 and TRBJ1-1; TRBD1 matches 7 bases. The V segment lost 5 bases and the J segment 3 bases; nucleotides outside the gene matches: 3. CDR1 and CDR2 from the germline V gene are LNHDA and SQIVND (reference sequence). CDR3 size: 13 residues. The CDR3 loop is CASSQTGHTEAFF. Written as DNA, the CDR3 is TGTGCCAGTAGTCAGACAGGGCACACTGAAGCTTTCTTT.

This clonotype came up a few times. The chain carries TRBV29-1 and TRBJ2-3, with a tentative D call TRBD1 (6 bases). Trimming stripped 6 bases from V and 3 bases from J, with 16 bases between. Germline CDR1 is SQVTM and CDR2 is ANQGSEA. This CDR3 spans 14 amino acids. This CDR3 reads CSVKGQGKTDTQYF. The CDR3 coding sequence is TGCAGCGTCAAAGGGCAGGGGAAGACAGATACGCAGTATTTT.

This clonotype was picked up many times. The genes are TRBV12-3 or TRBV12-4 and TRBJ2-1; 7 bases match TRBD1. This CDR3 is 13 amino acids long. V gave up 5 bases and J gave up 10 bases; unmatched junction bases: 8. As DNA, the CDR3 is TGTGCCAGCAGTCCACCGGGACAGTCCGAGCAGTTCTTC. This codes for CASSPPGQSEQFF.

This clonotype came up many times. V usage is TRBV10-3 and J usage is TRBJ2-2; weak D call: TRBD2 (6 bases). V lost 2 bases and J lost 5, with 18 bases in between. The CDR3 spans 17 residues. Germline CDR1 is ENHRY and CDR2 is SYGVKD. The CDR3 spells CAISEPKRVPLTGELFF. CDR3 in DNA: TGTGCCATCAGTGAGCCGAAGCGGGTCCCCTTAACCGGGGAGCTGTTTTTT.

The table lists this clonotype with a few counts. The V call is TRBV3-1, the J call TRBJ2-3; 7 positions agree with TRBD2. Losses at the gene ends were 0 bases for V and 6 bases for J; bases not matched to a gene: 9. The CDR3 runs 16 residues. Germline values: CDR1 LGHDT, CDR2 YNNKEL (reference sequence). CDR3 DNA: TGTGCCAGCAGCCAAGAAGAGCGGGATGGTCACGATACGCAGTATTTT. Amino acids: CASSQEERDGHDTQYF.

This clonotype has ten or more counts. The chain combines TRBV5-1 with TRBJ2-7; the D gene is possibly TRBD1 (6 bases). This CDR3 region has 17 residues. Germline V gene sequence: CDR1 SGHRS, CDR2 YFSETQ. Trimming removed 0 bases at V and 0 bases at J, with 16 bases between. CDR3 in amino acids: CASSLEIVGQSSYEQYV. Here the CDR3 DNA reads TGCGCCAGCAGCTTGGAAATCGTAGGACAGAGCTCCTACGAGCAGTACGTC.

There are a few counts of this clonotype. The chain carries TRBV29-1 and TRBJ2-1; D is unclear. This CDR3 contains 16 residues. Between the trimmed V and J ends, which lost 1 base and 0 bases, there was a span of 13 bases. CDR1 and CDR2 from the germline V gene are SQVTM and ANQGSEA. CDR3: CSVEVRRVSSYNEQFF. The DNA of the CDR3 is TGCAGCGTTGAAGTCCGCCGGGTAAGCTCCTACAATGAGCAGTTCTTC.

This chain connects TRBV14 to TRBJ2-1, with D perhaps being TRBD1 or TRBD2 (6 bases each). The CDR3 runs to 19 residues. Germline V gene lookup returns CDR1 SGHDN and CDR2 FVKESK. Deletions cut 5 bases from V and 0 bases from J, with 23 bases between. CDR3 sequence (DNA): TGTGCCAGCAGCATTGTGGGGGGCCAGGCCCAGAGCTCCTACAATGAGCAGTTCTTC. It encodes CASSIVGGQAQSSYNEQFF.

This clonotype occurred a few times. The rearrangement links TRBV5-1 to TRBJ1-4; D is possibly TRBD1 (5 bases). CDR1 is SGHRS and CDR2 is YFSETQ in the germline V gene. The CDR3 extends over 14 amino acids. The V end was cut by 7 bases, the J end by 8 bases, with 18 bases between. CDR3 sequence (DNA): TGCGCCAGCTCGGAGAGGCAGGGAGGGGAAAAACTGTTTTTT. It translates to CASSERQGGEKLFF. Together with reference TRBV5-1 and TRBJ1-4, the CDR3 gives the full variable domain: KAGVTQTPRYLIKTRGQQVTLSCSPISGHRSVSWYQQTPGQGLQFLFEYFSETQRNKGNFPGRFSGRQFSNSRSEMNVSTLELGDSALYLCASSERQGGEKLFFGSGTQLSVL.

This clonotype appeared many times. This chain links TRBV7-2 with TRBJ1-1; D gene uncertain. CDR3 length equals 14 residues. Trimming cost V 7 bases and J 1 base, with 13 bases left between them. The germline V gene has CDR1 SGHTA and CDR2 FQGNSA. Here the CDR3 reads CASTLRRQNTEAFF. In nucleotides, the CDR3 is TGTGCCAGCACCCTGAGGAGACAGAACACTGAAGCTTTCTTT. The full variable domain, with the rest looked up from reference TRBV7-2 and TRBJ1-1, is GAGVSQSPSNKVTEKGKDVELRCDPISGHTALYWYRQSLGQGLEFLIYFQGNSAPDKSGLPSDRFSAERTGGSVSTLTIQRTQQEDSAVYLCASTLRRQNTEAFFGQGTRLTVV.

Only a few counts were recorded for this clonotype. V gene TRBV28 combines with J gene TRBJ2-4; D is undetermined. Germline-derived CDR1 and CDR2 are MDHEN and SYDVKM. CDR3 length: 14 amino acids. V gave up 8 bases and J gave up 0 bases, with 11 bases separating them. The CDR3 nucleotides read TGTGCCAGCTCCCTGGACGTAGCCAAAAACATTCAGTACTTC. Its protein is CASSLDVAKNIQYF.

This clonotype was counted at least ten times. The J gene is TRBJ1-6, the V gene TRBV6-5; D gene uncertain. The V and J ends lost 0 bases and 0 bases respectively, with 6 bases between them. The CDR3 consists of 16 residues. From germline, CDR1 is MNHEY and CDR2 SVGAGI. The CDR3 here is CASSYSGSSYNSPLHF. DNA for the CDR3: TGTGCCAGCAGTTACTCAGGGAGCTCCTATAATTCACCCCTCCACTTT.

This clonotype was picked up many times. The chain combines TRBV4-1 with TRBJ2-5, with no clear D. The V gene's germline CDR1 is MGHRA and CDR2 YSYEKL. V was cut by 1 base and J by 2 bases, with 11 bases left in between. The CDR3 contains 15 residues. CDR3 nucleotide sequence: TGCGCCAGCAGCCAAGTGTACGGGCTACAAGAGACCCAGTACTTC. This sequence encodes CASSQVYGLQETQYF.

This clonotype has a handful of counts. This chain links TRBV18 with TRBJ1-5; possible D gene TRBD1, 6 bases. CDR3 length: 15 residues. With 2 bases removed from V and 6 bases from J, the gap between germline ends came to 14 bases. The germline gives CDR1 KGHSH, CDR2 LQKENI. The CDR3 region is CASSPNVKGVQPQHF. The CDR3 DNA reads TGTGCCAGCTCACCAAACGTGAAGGGGGTTCAGCCCCAGCATTTT.

The sample holds a few counts of this clonotype. The V and J genes are TRBV20-1 and TRBJ2-4, with no clear D. Germline V gene sequence: CDR1 DFQATT, CDR2 SNEGSKA (reference sequence). The germline V and J ends were trimmed by 3 bases and 0 bases, with 9 bases remaining between them. This CDR3 is built from 14 residues. CDR3 residues: CSARRPLAKNIQYF. DNA for the CDR3: TGCAGTGCTAGGCGACCCTTAGCCAAAAACATTCAGTACTTC.

The J gene is TRBJ2-5, the V gene TRBV5-1; D remains ambiguous. Germline lookup yields CDR1 SGHRS and CDR2 YFSETQ. Trimming took 5 bases from V and 5 from J, leaving 16 bases between them. The CDR3 runs to 14 residues. The CDR3 sequence: CASRNSGLPETQYF. The CDR3 bases are TGCGCCAGCAGGAACTCAGGCCTCCCGGAGACCCAGTACTTC.

The V gene is TRBV5-1, the J gene TRBJ2-7, with 11 bases fitting TRBD1. The germline V gene encodes CDR1 SGHRS and CDR2 YFSETQ. V gave up 1 base and J gave up 3 bases; unmatched junction bases: 12. The CDR3 runs 18 residues. The CDR3 sequence is CASSLTPRPGQGDYEQYV. CDR3 in DNA: TGCGCCAGCAGCTTGACCCCCAGACCGGGACAGGGGGACTACGAGCAGTACGTC.

This clonotype was detected a few times. The chain has TRBV12-3 or TRBV12-4 and TRBJ2-7; 8 positions agree with TRBD2. This CDR3 region has 15 residues. Losses at the gene ends were 5 bases for V and 6 bases for J; bases not matched to a gene: 12. This chain's CDR3 is CASSLRLAGGVEQYF. CDR3 nucleotide sequence: TGTGCCAGCAGTCTTCGGCTAGCGGGTGGGGTCGAGCAGTACTTC.

This clonotype showed up many times. The V and J genes are TRBV6-4 and TRBJ2-1; D may match TRBD1 or TRBD2 (5 bases each). V was pared by 5 bases and J by 9 bases, with 17 bases between. The germline V gene has CDR1 MRHNA and CDR2 SNTAGT. CDR3 size: 14 residues. The CDR3 region is CASSPRDLPSEQFF. The DNA for the CDR3 is TGTGCCAGCAGTCCCCGGGACCTACCAAGTGAGCAGTTCTTC.

In its sample, this clonotype was seen many times. This chain uses TRBV6-5 with TRBJ2-1; no reliable D call. Per germline, CDR1 MNHEY and CDR2 SVGAGI. This CDR3 is 13 amino acids long. V shed 7 bases and J shed 2 bases, with 9 bases lying between them. The CDR3 loop reads CASNAGTYNEQFF. For the CDR3, the DNA is TGTGCCAGCAACGCTGGAACCTACAATGAGCAGTTCTTC.

The V gene is TRBV7-8, the J gene TRBJ2-1, with 7 bases fitting TRBD2. The CDR3 sequence is 15 residues long. Germline assignment: CDR1 SGHVS and CDR2 FQNEAQ. Trimming removed 5 bases from V and 2 bases from J; junction bases left unmatched: 6. The CDR3 DNA is TGTGCCAGCAGCACACTAGCGCTTACCTACAATGAGCAGTTCTTC. It encodes CASSTLALTYNEQFF. The full variable domain, with the rest looked up from reference TRBV7-8 and TRBJ2-1, is GAGVSQSPRYKVAKRGQDVALRCDPISGHVSLFWYQQALGQGPEFLTYFQNEAQLDKSGLPSDRFFAERPEGSVSTLKIQRTQQEDSAVYLCASSTLALTYNEQFFGPGTRLTVL.